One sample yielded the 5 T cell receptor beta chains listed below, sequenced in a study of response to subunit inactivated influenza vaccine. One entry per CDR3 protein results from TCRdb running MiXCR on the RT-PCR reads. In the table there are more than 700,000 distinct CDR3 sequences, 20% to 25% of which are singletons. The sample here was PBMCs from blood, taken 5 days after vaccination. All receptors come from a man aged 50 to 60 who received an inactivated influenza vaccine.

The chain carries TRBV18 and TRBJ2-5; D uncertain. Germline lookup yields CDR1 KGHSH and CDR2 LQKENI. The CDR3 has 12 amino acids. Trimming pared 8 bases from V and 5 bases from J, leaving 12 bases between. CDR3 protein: CASVGLRETQYF. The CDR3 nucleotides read TGTGCCAGCGTGGGGTTACGGGAGACCCAGTACTTC.

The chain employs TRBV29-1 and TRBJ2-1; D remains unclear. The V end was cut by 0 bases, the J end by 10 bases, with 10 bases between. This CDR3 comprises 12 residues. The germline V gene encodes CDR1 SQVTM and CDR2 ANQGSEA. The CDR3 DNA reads TGCAGCGTTGAAGACCCTCCGGAGGAGCAGTTCTTC. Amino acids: CSVEDPPEEQFF.

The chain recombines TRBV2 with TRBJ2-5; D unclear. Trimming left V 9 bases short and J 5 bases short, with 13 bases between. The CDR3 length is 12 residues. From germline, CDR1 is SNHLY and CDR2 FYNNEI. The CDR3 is CASSIWVETQYF. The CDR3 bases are TGTGCCAGTTCGATTTGGGTGGAGACCCAGTACTTC.

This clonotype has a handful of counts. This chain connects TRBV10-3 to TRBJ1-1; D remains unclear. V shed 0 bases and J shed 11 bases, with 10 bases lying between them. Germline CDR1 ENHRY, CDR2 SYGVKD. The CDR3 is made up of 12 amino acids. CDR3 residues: CAISESAGNAFF. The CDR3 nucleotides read TGTGCCATCAGTGAGTCGGCGGGGAACGCTTTCTTT.

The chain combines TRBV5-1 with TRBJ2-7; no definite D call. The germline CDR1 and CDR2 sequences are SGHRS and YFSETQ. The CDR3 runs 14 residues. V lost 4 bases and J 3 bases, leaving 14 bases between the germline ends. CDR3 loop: CASSHDQGSYEQYF. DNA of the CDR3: TGCGCCAGCAGCCACGATCAAGGAAGCTACGAGCAGTACTTC.